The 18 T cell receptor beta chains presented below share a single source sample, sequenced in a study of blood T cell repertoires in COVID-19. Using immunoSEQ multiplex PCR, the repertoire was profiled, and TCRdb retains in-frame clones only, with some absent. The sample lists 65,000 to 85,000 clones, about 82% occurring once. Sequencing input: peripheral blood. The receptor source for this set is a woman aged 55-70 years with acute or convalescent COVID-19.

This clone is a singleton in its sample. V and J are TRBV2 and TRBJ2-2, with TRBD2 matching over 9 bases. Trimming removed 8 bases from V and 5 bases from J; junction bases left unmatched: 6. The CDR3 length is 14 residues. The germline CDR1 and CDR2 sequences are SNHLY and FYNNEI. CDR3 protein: CASRSGGGTGELFF. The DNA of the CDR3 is TGTGCCAGCCGTAGCGGGGGTGGGACCGGGGAGCTGTTTTTT.

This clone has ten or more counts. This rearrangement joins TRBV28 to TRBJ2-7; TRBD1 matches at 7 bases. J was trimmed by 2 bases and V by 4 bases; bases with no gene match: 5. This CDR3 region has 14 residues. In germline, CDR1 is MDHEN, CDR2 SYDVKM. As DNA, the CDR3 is TGTGCCAGCAGTTACCCAGGACAGGCCTACGAGCAGTACTTC. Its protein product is CASSYPGQAYEQYF.

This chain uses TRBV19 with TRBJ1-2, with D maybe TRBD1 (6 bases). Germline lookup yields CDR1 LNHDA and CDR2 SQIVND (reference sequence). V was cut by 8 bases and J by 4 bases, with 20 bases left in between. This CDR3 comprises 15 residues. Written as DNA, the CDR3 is TGTGCCAGTTCAAAGCAGGGGATCCCATTCTATGGCTACACCTTC. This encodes CASSKQGIPFYGYTF.

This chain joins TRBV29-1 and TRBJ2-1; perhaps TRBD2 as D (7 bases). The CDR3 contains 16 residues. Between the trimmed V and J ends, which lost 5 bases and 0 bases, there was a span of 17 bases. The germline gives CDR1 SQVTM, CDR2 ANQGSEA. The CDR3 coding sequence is TGCAGCGTTCCTACTCGCGGGGGCTCCTCCTACAATGAGCAGTTCTTC. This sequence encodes CSVPTRGGSSYNEQFF.

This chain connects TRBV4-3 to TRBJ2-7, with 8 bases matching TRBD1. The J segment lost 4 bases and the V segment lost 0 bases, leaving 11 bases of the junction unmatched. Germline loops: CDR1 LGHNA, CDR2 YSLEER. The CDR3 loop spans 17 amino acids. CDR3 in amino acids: CASSQDRTVTGAYEQYF. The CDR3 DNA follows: TGCGCCAGCAGCCAAGATCGAACGGTGACAGGGGCTTACGAGCAGTACTTC.

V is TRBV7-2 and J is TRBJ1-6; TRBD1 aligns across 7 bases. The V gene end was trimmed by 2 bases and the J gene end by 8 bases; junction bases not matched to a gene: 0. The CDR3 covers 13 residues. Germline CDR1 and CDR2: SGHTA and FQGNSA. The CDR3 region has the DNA TGTGCCAGCAGCTTACAGGGGGATTCACCCCTCCACTTT. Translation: CASSLQGDSPLHF.

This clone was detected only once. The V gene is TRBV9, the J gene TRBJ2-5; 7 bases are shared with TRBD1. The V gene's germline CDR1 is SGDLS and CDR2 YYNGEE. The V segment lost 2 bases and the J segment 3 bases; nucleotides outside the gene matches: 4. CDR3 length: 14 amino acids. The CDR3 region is CASSVLTGEETQYF. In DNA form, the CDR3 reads TGTGCCAGCAGCGTCTTAACAGGGGAAGAGACCCAGTACTTC.

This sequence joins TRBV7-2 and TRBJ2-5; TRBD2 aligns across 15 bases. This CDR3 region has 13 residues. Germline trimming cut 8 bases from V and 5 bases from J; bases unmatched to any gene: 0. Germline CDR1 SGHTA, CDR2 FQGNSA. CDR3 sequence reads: CASGLAGGETQYF. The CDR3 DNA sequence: TGTGCCAGCGGACTAGCGGGGGGGGAGACCCAGTACTTC.

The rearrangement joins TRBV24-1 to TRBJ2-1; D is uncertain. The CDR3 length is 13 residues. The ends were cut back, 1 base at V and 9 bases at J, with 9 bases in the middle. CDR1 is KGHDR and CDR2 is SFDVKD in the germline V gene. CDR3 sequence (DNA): TGTGCCACCAGTGATTTATACAGCACTGAGCAGTTCTTC. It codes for CATSDLYSTEQFF.

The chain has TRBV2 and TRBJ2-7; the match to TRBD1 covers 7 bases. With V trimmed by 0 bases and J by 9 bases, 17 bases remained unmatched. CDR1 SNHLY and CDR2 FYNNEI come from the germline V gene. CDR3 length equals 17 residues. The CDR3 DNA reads TGTGCCAGCAGTGAAGCGCTGTTAGGGACAGTTTTCTTGGGGCAGTACGTC. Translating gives CASSEALLGTVFLGQYV.

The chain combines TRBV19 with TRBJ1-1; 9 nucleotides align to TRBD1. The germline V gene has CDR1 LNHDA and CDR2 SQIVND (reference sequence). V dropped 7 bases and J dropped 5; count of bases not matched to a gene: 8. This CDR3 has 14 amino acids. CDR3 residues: CASTLGQGLTEAFF. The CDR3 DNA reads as TGTGCCAGTACCCTCGGACAGGGGCTGACTGAAGCTTTCTTT. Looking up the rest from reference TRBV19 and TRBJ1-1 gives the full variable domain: DGGITQSPKYLFRKEGQNVTLSCEQNLNHDAMYWYRQDPGQGLRLIYYSQIVNDFQKGDIAEGYSVSREKKESFPLTVTSAQKNPTAFYLCASTLGQGLTEAFFGQGTRLTVV.

CDR3 in amino acids: CASRDNRAGANVLTF. CDR3 bases: TGTGCCAGCAGAGATAACAGGGCTGGGGCCAACGTCCTGACTTTC. The chain uses TRBV2 and TRBJ2-6; maybe TRBD1 (6 bases). In germline, CDR1 is SNHLY, CDR2 FYNNEI. Trimming stripped 6 bases from V and 2 bases from J, with 11 bases between. The CDR3 length is 15 residues.

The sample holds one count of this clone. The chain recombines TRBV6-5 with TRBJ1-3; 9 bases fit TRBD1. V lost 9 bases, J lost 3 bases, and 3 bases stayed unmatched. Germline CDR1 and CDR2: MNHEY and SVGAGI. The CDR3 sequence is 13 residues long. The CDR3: CASQTGGGNTIYF. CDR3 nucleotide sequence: TGTGCCAGTCAGACAGGGGGTGGAAACACCATATATTTT.

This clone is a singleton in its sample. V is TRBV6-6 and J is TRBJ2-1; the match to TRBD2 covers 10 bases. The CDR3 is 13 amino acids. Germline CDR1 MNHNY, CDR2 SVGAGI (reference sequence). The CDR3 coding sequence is TGTGAGACAAAGCGGGGGGGGAGCAATGAGCAGTTCTTC. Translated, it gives CETKRGGSNEQFF.

CDR3 sequence (DNA): TGTGCCTGGAGTCTTCGGGAAACCGGGGAGCTGTTTTTT. This gives the protein CAWSLRETGELFF. The V gene is TRBV30, the J gene TRBJ2-2, with D maybe TRBD2 (5 bases). Germline V lookup: CDR1 GTSNPN, CDR2 SVGIG (reference sequence). The ends were cut back, 2 bases at V and 5 bases at J, with 9 bases in the middle. The CDR3 sequence is 13 residues long.

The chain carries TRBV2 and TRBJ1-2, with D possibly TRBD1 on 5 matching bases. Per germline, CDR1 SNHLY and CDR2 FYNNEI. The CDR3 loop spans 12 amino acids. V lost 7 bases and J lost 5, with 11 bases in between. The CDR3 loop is CASNQGHYGYTF. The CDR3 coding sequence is TGTGCCAGCAACCAGGGTCATTATGGCTACACCTTC.

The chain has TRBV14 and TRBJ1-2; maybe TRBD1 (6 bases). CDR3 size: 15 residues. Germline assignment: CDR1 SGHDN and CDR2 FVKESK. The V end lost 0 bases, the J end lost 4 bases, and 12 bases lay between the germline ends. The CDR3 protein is CASSQDLTGFYGYTF. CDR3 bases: TGTGCCAGCAGCCAAGATCTTACAGGGTTCTATGGCTACACCTTC.

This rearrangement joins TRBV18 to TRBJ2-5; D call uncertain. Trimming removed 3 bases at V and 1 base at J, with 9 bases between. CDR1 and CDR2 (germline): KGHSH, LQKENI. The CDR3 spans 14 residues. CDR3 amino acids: CASSPSPRQETQYF. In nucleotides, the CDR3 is TGTGCCAGCTCACCCTCCCCCCGCCAAGAGACCCAGTACTTC.